The sequence of this TCR beta chain was determined in a study of blood T cell repertoires in COVID-19. The overall study: Samples of COVID-19 (acute and convalescent) were obtained from the United States, Italy and Spain.

The germline V gene encodes CDR1 MGHRA and CDR2 YSYEKL. This CDR3 has 16 residues. J gave up 5 bases and V 2 bases, and 8 bases lay outside the gene matches. Authors' data handling: Reference gene primers were amplified, and this amplification served to estimate nucleated cell counts. Sequencing used immunoSEQ multiplex PCR; TCRdb keeps in-frame clones, though not all of them. V, J and clone size reflect that table, while D and trimming were determined from the DNA. This sample yields some 300,000 clones, of which around 90% are seen a single time; approximately 2.2% belongs to the top ten. This clone was seen once.

The chain couples TRBV4-1 to TRBJ2-5, with 10 bases that match TRBD2. The clonotype was recovered from a man aged 18 to 30 with active or convalescent COVID-19. Sequencing was done on a sample of peripheral blood. The CDR3 DNA follows: TGCGCCAGCAGCCAATGGGCTAGCGGGAGTGGGGAGACCCAGTACTTC. Translating it yields CASSQWASGSGETQYF.